The sequence of this T cell receptor beta chain was determined in a study of response to subunit inactivated influenza vaccine. TCRdb fed the RT-PCR reads into MiXCR, producing one record per CDR3 protein. There are around 520,000 distinct CDR3 sequences in the sample; about an eighth occur only once, and 10% to 13% lies in the top ten. J gave up 4 bases and V 7 bases, and 10 bases lay outside the gene matches. This CDR3 is built from 14 residues. The V gene's germline CDR1 is SQVTM and CDR2 ANQGSEA. This sample comprised PBMCs from blood, obtained on the day of vaccination. The chain employs TRBV29-1 and TRBJ1-5, with 7 bases identical to TRBD1. The receptor was isolated from a man aged 50 to 59 who received an inactivated influenza vaccine. The CDR3 DNA is TGCAGCGCAGGGGGGACGGATCCTAATCAGCCCCAGCATTTT. This codes for CSAGGTDPNQPQHF.